This TCR beta chain was identified in a study of cytomegalovirus exposure and HLA in healthy donors. In the PCR, 60 Vbeta and 13 Jbeta primers were used. Authors' processing steps: In a later analysis, 10 million to 11 million of tens of millions of unique beta chains occurred in at least two donors. Sequencing was performed with immunoSEQ multiplex PCR; in TCRdb, only in-frame clones are kept and a portion is missing. For V, J and clone size, that table is used; D and trimming come from the DNA. The table lists approximately 130,000 clones, 80% to 85% of them singletons. Turning to this clone: No antigen is known for it.

Overall study findings and caveats: Specific recognition of CMV antigens was confirmed in vitro for a few chains (all CMV-associated). It was reported that TCR beta sequences correctly inferred the HLA-A and HLA-B alleles for most subjects. Among TCR beta chains of equal frequency, HLA-associated ones were more clonally expanded in a later analysis.

Sequencing input: PBMCs. This TCR was recovered from a woman between 50 and 59 years old in good health and CMV-seropositive.

DNA of the CDR3: TGTGCCAGCAGCTTGTGGGGGCGCTCAAGCTACGAGCAGTACTTC. Translated: CASSLWGRSSYEQYF. The rearrangement links TRBV5-5 to TRBJ2-7, with a tentative D call TRBD1 (6 bases). This CDR3 is built from 15 residues. Germline V lookup: CDR1 SGHKS, CDR2 YYEKEE (reference sequence). The germline V and J ends were trimmed by 1 base and 3 bases, with 14 bases remaining between them.